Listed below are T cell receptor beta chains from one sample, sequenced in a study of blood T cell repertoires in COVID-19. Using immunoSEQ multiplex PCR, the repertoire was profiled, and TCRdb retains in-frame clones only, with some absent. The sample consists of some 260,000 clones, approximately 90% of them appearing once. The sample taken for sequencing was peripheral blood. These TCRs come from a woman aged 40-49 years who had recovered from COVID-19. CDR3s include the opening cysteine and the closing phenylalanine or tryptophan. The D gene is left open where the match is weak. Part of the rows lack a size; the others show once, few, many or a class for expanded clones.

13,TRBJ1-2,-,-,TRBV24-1,CATSGQGRGGYTF,TGTGCCACCAGTGGTCAGGGGAGGGGTGGCTACACCTTC
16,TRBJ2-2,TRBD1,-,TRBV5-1,CASSLAGTGGTGELFF,TGCGCCAGCAGCTTGGCGGGGACAGGAGGGACCGGGGAGCTGTTTTTT
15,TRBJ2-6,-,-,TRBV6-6,CASSPTRSGANVLTF,TGTGCCAGCAGTCCCACTCGCTCTGGGGCCAACGTCCTGACTTTC
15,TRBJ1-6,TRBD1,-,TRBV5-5,CASTGQGAYNSPLHF,TGTGCCAGCACCGGACAGGGGGCTTATAATTCACCCCTCCACTTT
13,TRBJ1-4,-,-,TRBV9,CASTRDTTEKLFF,TGTGCCAGCACCCGGGACACTACTGAAAAACTGTTTTTT
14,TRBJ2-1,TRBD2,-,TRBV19,CASSIFGGGNEQFF,TGTGCCAGTAGTATATTTGGGGGAGGGAATGAGCAGTTCTTC
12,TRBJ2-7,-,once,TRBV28,CASRPGVREQYF,TGTGCCAGCAGGCCAGGGGTGCGGGAGCAGTACTTC
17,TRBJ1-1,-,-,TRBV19,CASSTYRQVMGDTETFF,TGTGCCAGTAGCACTTACCGACAGGTAATGGGCGATACGGAGACTTTCTTT
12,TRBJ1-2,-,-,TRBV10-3,CAISGGGWGYTF,TGTGCCATCAGTGGAGGTGGCTGGGGCTACACCTTC
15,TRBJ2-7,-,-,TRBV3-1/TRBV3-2,CASSQEGRLAYEQYF,TGTGCCAGCAGCCAAGAGGGGCGGCTGGCCTACGAGCAGTACTTC
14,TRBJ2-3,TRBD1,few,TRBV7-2,CASADTGTAATQYF,TGTGCCAGCGCCGATACCGGGACAGCGGCCACGCAGTATTTT
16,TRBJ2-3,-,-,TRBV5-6,CASSYPPQGFTDTQYF,TGTGCCAGCAGCTACCCGCCACAGGGCTTCACAGATACGCAGTATTTT
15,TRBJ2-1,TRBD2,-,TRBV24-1,CATSGWREGLDEQFF,TGTGCCACCAGTGGATGGCGGGAGGGCCTGGATGAGCAGTTCTTC
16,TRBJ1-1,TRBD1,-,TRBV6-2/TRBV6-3,CASSLPKGQGHTEAFF,TGTGCCAGCAGTCTCCCTAAGGGACAGGGGCACACTGAAGCTTTCTTT
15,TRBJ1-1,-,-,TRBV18,CASSLRSGEGTEAFF,TGTGCCAGCTCTCTTCGGTCAGGGGAAGGCACTGAAGCTTTCTTT
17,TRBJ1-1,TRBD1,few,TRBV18,CASSSGTGGSTSTEAFF,TGTGCCAGCTCCTCGGGGACAGGGGGCTCCACCAGCACTGAAGCTTTCTTT
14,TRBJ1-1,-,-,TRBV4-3,CASSPVGGDTEAFF,TGCGCCAGCAGCCCCGTTGGCGGGGACACTGAAGCTTTCTTT
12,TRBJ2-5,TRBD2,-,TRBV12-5,CASGWGGETQYF,TGTGCTAGTGGTTGGGGGGGGGAGACCCAGTACTTC
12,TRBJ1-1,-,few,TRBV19,CASSPRNTEAFF,TGTGCCAGTAGCCCCCGGAACACTGAAGCTTTCTTT
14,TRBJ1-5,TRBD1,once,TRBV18,CASSPTGENQPQHF,TGTGCCAGCTCACCCACAGGGGAGAATCAGCCCCAGCATTTT
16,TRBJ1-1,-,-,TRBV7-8,CASSLARWAAITEAFF,TGTGCCAGCAGCTTAGCGCGATGGGCAGCCATCACTGAAGCTTTCTTT
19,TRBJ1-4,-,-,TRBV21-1,CASSRERRALTPPNEKLFF,TGTGCCAGCAGCAGGGAGAGGAGGGCACTAACCCCACCAAATGAAAAACTGTTTTTT
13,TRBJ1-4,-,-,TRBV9,CASSTGGNEKLFF,TGTGCCAGCAGCACCGGGGGAAATGAAAAACTGTTTTTT
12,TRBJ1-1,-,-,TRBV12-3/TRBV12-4,CASSPQGTEAFF,TGTGCCAGCAGTCCCCAGGGCACTGAAGCTTTCTTT
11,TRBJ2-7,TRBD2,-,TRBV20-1,CSAKPTSREYF,TGCAGTGCTAAGCCGACTAGCCGGGAGTACTTC
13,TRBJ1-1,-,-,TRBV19,CASSTELRTKAFF,TGTGCCAGTAGTACGGAACTTCGGACTAAAGCTTTCTTT
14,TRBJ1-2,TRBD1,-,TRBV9,CASSAHRGNYGYTF,TGTGCCAGCAGCGCCCACAGGGGGAACTATGGCTACACCTTC
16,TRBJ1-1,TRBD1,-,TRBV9,CASSVGAGQSNTEAFF,TGTGCCAGCAGCGTAGGGGCGGGACAGTCGAACACTGAAGCTTTCTTT
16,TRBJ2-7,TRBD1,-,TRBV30,CAWRGQGTPSSYEQYF,TGTGCCTGGAGGGGACAGGGAACCCCTAGCTCCTACGAGCAGTACTTC
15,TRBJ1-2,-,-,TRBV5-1,CASSAGGTANYGYTF,TGCGCCAGCAGCGCGGGGGGAACGGCTAACTATGGCTACACCTTC